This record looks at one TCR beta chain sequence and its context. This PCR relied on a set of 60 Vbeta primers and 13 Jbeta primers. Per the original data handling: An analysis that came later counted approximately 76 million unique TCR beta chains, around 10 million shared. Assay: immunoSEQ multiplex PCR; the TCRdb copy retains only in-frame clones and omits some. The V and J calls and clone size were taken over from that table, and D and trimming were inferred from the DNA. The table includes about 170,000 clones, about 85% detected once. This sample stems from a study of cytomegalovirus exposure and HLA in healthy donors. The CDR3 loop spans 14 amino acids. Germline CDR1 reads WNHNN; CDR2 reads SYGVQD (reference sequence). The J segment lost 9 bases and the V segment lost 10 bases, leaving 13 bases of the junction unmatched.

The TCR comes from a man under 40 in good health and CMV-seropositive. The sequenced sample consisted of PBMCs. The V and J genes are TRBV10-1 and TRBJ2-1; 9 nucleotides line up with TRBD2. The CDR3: CATSRGRAWGEQFF. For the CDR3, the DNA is TGCGCCACCAGCCGCGGGAGGGCTTGGGGTGAGCAGTTCTTC.